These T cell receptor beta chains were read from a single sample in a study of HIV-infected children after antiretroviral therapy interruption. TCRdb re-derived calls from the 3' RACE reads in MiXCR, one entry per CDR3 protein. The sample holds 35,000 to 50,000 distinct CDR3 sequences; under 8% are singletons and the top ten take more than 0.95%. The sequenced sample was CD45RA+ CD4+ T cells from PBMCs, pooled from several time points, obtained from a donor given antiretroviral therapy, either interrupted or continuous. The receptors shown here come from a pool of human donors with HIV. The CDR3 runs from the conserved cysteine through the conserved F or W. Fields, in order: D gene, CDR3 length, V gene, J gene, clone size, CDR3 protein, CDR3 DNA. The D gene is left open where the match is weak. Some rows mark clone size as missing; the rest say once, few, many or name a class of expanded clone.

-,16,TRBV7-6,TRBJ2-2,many,CASSNRLTSSTGELFF,TGTGCCAGCAGCAATCGTTTGACCAGCAGCACCGGGGAGCTGTTTTTT
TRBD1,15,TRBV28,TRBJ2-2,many,CASSFRGRIDGELFF,TGTGCCAGCAGTTTCAGGGGGCGGATTGACGGGGAGCTGTTTTTT
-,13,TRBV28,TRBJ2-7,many,CASSGRDLRQQYF,TGTGCCAGCAGTGGCCGGGACCTTCGACAGCAGTACTTC
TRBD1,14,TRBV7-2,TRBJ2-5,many,CASSFWQGAETQYF,TGTGCCAGCAGCTTCTGGCAGGGGGCAGAGACCCAGTACTTC
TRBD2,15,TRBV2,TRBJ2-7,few,CASRPFSGGIYEQYF,TGTGCCAGCAGACCGTTTAGCGGGGGGATTTACGAGCAGTACTTC
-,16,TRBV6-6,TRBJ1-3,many,CASRLHRGSSRNTIYF,TGTGCCAGCAGACTTCATAGAGGGTCTTCTCGGAACACCATATATTTT
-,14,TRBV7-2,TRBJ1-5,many,CASSLARLNQPQHF,TGTGCCAGCAGCTTAGCCAGGTTGAATCAGCCCCAGCATTTT
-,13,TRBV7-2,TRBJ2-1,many,CASSSEGYNEQFF,TGTGCCAGCAGCTCGGAAGGATACAATGAGCAGTTCTTC
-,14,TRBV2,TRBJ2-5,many,CASSDVGIQETQYF,TGTGCCAGCAGTGATGTGGGAATCCAAGAGACCCAGTACTTC
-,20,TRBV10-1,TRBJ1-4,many,CASRITSYKPVGATNEKLFF,TGCGCCAGCCGAATCACGAGCTACAAGCCTGTGGGGGCAACTAATGAAAAACTGTTTTTT
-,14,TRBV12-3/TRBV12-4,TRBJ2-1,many,CASSLTLAVDEQFF,TGTGCCAGCAGTCTCACCTTAGCCGTAGATGAGCAGTTCTTC
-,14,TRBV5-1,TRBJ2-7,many,CASSLDGKPYEQYF,TGCGCCAGCAGCTTGGATGGCAAACCCTACGAGCAGTACTTC
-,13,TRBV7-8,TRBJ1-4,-,CASRGRTNEKLFF,TGTGCCAGCAGGGGCCGAACTAATGAAAAACTGTTTTTT
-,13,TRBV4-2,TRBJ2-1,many,CASSLGGDAEQFF,TGTGCCAGCAGCCTGGGGGGCGATGCTGAGCAGTTCTTC
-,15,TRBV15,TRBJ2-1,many,CATSRDRRSYNEQFF,TGTGCCACCAGCAGAGATCGACGCTCCTACAATGAGCAGTTCTTC
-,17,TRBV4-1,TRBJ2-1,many,CASSQDRNGRSYNEQFF,TGCGCCAGCAGCCAAGATCGGAACGGAAGATCCTACAATGAGCAGTTCTTC
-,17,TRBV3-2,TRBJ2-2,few,CASSQPPTSGDTGELFF,TGTGCCAGCAGCCAACCTCCGACTAGCGGGGACACCGGGGAGCTGTTTTTT
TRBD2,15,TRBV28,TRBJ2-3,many,CASSVRAGLTDTQYF,TGTGCCAGCAGTGTCCGAGCGGGACTCACAGATACGCAGTATTTT
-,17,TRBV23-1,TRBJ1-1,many,CASSQSLKFPRGPEAFF,TGCGCCAGCAGTCAATCGTTAAAATTCCCCAGGGGCCCTGAAGCTTTCTTT
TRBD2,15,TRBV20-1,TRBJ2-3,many,CSARDRASGSNTQYF,TGCAGTGCTAGAGATCGCGCTAGCGGGAGTAATACGCAGTATTTT
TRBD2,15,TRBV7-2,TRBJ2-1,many,CASSYGTSGDPEQFF,TGTGCCAGCAGCTACGGGACTAGCGGGGACCCCGAGCAGTTCTTC
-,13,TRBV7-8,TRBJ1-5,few,CASSLGGFQPQHF,TGTGCCAGCAGCTTAGGGGGGTTTCAGCCCCAGCATTTT
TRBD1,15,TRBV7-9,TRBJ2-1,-,CASNKGQGTDNEQFF,TGTGCCAGCAACAAAGGACAGGGGACCGACAATGAGCAGTTCTTC
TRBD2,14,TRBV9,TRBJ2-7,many,CASSEGLAGDEQYF,TGTGCCAGCAGCGAGGGACTAGCGGGAGACGAGCAGTACTTC
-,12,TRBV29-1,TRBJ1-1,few,CSVEEARTEAFF,TGCAGCGTTGAAGAAGCGCGTACTGAAGCTTTCTTT